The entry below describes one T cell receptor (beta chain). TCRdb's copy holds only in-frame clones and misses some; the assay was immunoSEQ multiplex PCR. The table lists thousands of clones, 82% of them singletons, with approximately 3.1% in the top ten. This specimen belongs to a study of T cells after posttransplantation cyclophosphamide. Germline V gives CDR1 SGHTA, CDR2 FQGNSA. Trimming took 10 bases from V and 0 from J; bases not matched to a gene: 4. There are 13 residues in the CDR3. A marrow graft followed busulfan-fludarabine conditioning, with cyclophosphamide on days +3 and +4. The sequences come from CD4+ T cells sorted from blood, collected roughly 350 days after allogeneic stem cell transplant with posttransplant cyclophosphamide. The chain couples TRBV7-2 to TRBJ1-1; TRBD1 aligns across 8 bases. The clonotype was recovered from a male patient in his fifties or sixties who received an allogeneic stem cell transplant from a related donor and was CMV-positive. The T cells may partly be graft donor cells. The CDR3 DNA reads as TGTGCCACCAAGGGACAGGTGAACACTGAAGCTTTCTTT. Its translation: CATKGQVNTEAFF.